Listed below are T cell receptor beta chains from one sample, sequenced in a study of spatial heterogeneity in lung cancer. TCRdb reprocessed the 5' RACE reads with MiXCR, giving one entry per CDR3 protein. Among around 110,000 distinct CDR3 sequences listed, 12% were seen once. The source was PBMCs, collected at follow-up. These receptors were taken from a male donor with early-stage non-small cell lung cancer. Both conserved end residues are trimmed from each CDR3.

J,V,CDR3
TRBJ2-2,TRBV10-3,AISGTETPNTGELF
TRBJ2-5,TRBV27,ASSPGLAVPPY
TRBJ1-5,TRBV28,ASSRDYSNQPQH
TRBJ2-2,TRBV7-2,ASSYRDRVTGELF
TRBJ2-5,TRBV20-1,SANREAQETQY
TRBJ2-3,TRBV20-1,SAPRRLESSTDTQY
TRBJ1-4,TRBV2,ASNRERGEKLF
TRBJ2-5,TRBV6-1,ASTFNPRETQY
TRBJ2-1,TRBV12-3/TRBV12-4,ASTTSGAHNEQF
TRBJ2-1,TRBV20-1,SAITPGQIYNEQF
TRBJ1-6,TRBV20-1,SARRWGQTGSPLH
TRBJ1-3,TRBV28,ASSLYLGGSGNTIY
TRBJ2-7,TRBV18,ASSPPYGSSYEQY
TRBJ2-1,TRBV30,AWSPFQRGSGEQF
TRBJ1-2,TRBV11-2,ASSLGRANYGYT
TRBJ2-1,TRBV19,ASSVTGLAGGYEQF
TRBJ2-2,TRBV19,ASNFGDPGELF
TRBJ2-2,TRBV3-1,ASSAWTSGGNTGELF
TRBJ2-7,TRBV18,ASLQPGLAREQY
TRBJ2-1,TRBV7-2,ASSPGTSRGGEQF
TRBJ2-7,TRBV24-1,ATSDLSGVGEQY
TRBJ1-1,TRBV18,ASSPLPTGNPNTEAF